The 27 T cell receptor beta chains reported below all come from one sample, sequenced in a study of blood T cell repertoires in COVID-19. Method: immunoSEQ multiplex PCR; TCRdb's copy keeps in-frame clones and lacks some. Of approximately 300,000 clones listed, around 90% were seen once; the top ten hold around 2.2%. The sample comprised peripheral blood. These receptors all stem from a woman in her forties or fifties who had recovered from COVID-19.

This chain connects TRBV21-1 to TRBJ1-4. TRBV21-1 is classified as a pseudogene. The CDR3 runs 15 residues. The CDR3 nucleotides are TGTGCCAGCAGCAAAGAAACGGGAACTAATGAAAAACTGTTTTTT. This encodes CASSKETGTNEKLFF.

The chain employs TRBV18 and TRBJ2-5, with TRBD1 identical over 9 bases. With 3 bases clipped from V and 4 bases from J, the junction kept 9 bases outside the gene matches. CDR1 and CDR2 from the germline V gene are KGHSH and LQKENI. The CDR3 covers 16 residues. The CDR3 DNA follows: TGTGCCAGCTCACCCAGTTACAGGGGGCCCTCAGAGACCCAGTACTTC. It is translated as CASSPSYRGPSETQYF.

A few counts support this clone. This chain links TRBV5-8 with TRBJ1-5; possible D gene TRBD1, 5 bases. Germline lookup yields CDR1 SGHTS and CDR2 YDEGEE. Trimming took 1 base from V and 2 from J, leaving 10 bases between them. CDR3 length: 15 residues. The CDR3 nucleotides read TGTGCCAGCAGCTTGTCAGGGTTGGGCAATCAGCCCCAGCATTTT. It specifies CASSLSGLGNQPQHF.

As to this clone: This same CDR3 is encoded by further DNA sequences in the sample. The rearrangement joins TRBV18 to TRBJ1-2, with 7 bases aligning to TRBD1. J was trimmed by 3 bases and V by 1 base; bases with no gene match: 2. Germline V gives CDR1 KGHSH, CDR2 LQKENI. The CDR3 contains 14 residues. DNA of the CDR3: TGTGCCAGCTCACCACAGACAGGGCACTATGGCTACACCTTC. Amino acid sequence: CASSPQTGHYGYTF. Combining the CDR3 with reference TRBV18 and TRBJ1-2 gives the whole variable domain NAGVMQNPRHLVRRRGQEARLRCSPMKGHSHVYWYRQLPEEGLKFMVYLQKENIIDESGMPKERFSAEFPKEGPSILRIQQVVRGDSAAYFCASSPQTGHYGYTFGSGTRLTVV.

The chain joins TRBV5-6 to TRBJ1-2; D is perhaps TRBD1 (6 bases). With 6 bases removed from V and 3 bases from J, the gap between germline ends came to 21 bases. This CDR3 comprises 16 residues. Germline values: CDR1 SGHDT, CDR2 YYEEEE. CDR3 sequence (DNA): TGTGCCAGCACCCCTCAGGGGCACAAGGGTCACTATGGCTACACCTTC. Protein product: CASTPQGHKGHYGYTF.

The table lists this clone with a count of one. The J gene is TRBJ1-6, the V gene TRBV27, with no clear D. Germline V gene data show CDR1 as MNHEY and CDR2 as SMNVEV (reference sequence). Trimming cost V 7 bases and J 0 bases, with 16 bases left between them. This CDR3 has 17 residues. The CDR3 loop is CASKMGTEGSYNSPLHF. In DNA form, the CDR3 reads TGTGCCAGCAAGATGGGCACGGAAGGCTCCTATAATTCACCCCTCCACTTT.

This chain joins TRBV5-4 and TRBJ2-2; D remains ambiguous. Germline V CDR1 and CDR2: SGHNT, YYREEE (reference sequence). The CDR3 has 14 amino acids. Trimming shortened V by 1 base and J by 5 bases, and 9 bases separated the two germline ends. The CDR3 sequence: CASSLFVATGELFF. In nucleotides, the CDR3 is TGTGCCAGCAGCTTGTTCGTCGCGACCGGGGAGCTGTTTTTT.

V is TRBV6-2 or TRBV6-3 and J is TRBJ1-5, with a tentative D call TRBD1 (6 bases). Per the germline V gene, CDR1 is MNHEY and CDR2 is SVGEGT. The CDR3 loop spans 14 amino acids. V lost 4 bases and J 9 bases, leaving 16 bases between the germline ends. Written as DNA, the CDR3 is TGTGCCAGCAGTTTGTGGCGGGTAGGGGGGCCCCAGCATTTT. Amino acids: CASSLWRVGGPQHF.

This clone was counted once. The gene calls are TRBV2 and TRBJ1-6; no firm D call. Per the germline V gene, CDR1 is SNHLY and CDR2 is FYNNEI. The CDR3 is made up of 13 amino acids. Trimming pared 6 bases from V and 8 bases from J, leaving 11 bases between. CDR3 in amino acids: CASRDQRDSPLHF. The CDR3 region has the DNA TGTGCCAGCAGGGACCAGCGGGATTCACCCCTCCACTTT.

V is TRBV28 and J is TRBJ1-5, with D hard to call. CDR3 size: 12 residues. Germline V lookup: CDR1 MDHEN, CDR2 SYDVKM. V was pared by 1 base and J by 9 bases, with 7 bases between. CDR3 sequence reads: CASSLSLRPQHF. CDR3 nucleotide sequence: TGTGCCAGCAGTTTATCACTTAGGCCCCAGCATTTT.

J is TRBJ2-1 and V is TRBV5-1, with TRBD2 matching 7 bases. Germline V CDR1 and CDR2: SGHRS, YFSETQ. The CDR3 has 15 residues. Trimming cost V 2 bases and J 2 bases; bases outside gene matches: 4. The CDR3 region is CASSLALAAYNEQFF. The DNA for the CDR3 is TGCGCCAGCAGCTTAGCCCTAGCGGCCTACAATGAGCAGTTCTTC.

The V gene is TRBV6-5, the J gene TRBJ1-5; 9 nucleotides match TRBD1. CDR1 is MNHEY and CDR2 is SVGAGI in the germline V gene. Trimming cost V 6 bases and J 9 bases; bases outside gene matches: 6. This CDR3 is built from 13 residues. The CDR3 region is CASSTRDRAPQHF. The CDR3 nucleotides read TGTGCCAGCAGCACCCGGGACAGGGCGCCCCAGCATTTT.

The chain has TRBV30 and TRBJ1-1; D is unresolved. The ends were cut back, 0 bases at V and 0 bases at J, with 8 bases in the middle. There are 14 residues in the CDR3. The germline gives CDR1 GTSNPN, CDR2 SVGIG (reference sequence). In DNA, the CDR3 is TGTGCCTGGAGTGTACTAGGGATGAACACTGAAGCTTTCTTT. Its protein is CAWSVLGMNTEAFF.

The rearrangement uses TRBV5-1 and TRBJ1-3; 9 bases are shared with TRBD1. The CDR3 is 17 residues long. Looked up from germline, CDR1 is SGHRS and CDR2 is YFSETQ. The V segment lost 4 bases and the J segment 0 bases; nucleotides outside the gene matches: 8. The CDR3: CASSPGTGMSSGNTIYF. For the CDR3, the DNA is TGCGCCAGCAGCCCCGGGACAGGGATGAGCTCTGGAAACACCATATATTTT.

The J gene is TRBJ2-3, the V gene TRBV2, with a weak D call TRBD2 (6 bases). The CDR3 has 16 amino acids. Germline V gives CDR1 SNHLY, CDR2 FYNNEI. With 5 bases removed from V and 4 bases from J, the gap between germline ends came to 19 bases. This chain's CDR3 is CASSSGLLRAADTQYF. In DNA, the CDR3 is TGTGCCAGCAGTTCGGGACTCCTCAGGGCCGCAGATACGCAGTATTTT.

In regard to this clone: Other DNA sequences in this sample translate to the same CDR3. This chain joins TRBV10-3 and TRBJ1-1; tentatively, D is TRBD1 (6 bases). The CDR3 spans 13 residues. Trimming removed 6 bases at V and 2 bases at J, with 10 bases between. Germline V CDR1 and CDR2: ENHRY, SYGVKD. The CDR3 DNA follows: TGTGCCATCAGGTTACAGGGAAACACTGAAGCTTTCTTT. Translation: CAIRLQGNTEAFF.

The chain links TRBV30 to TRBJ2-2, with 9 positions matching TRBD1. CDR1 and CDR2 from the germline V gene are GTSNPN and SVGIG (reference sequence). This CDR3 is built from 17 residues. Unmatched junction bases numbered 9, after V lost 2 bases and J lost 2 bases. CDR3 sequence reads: CAWSRLGTGTNTGELFF. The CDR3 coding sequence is TGTGCCTGGAGTCGACTCGGGACAGGGACCAACACCGGGGAGCTGTTTTTT.

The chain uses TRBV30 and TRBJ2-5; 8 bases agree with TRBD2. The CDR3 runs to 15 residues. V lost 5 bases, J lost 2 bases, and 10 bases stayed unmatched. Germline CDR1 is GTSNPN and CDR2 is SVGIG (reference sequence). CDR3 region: CAWGPKAGAQETQYF. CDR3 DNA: TGTGCCTGGGGACCTAAAGCGGGGGCACAAGAGACCCAGTACTTC.

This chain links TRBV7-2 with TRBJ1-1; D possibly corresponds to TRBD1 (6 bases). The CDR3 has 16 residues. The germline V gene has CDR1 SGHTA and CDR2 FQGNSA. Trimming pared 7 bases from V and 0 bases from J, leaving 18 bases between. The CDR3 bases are TGTGCCAGCACCCTAGCCCGCAGGGGTTTGAACACTGAAGCTTTCTTT. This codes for CASTLARRGLNTEAFF.

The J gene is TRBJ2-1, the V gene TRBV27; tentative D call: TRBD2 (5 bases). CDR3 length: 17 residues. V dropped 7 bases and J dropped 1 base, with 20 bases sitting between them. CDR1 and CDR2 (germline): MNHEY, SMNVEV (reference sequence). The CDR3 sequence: CASTPFPVRESYNEQFF. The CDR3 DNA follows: TGTGCCAGCACCCCTTTTCCCGTAAGGGAGTCCTACAATGAGCAGTTCTTC.

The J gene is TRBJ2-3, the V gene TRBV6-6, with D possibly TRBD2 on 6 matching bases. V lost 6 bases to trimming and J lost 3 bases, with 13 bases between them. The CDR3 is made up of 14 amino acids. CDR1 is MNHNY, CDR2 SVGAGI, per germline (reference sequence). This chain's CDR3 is CASSPGLQTDTQYF. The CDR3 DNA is TGTGCCAGCAGCCCAGGACTACAAACAGATACGCAGTATTTT.

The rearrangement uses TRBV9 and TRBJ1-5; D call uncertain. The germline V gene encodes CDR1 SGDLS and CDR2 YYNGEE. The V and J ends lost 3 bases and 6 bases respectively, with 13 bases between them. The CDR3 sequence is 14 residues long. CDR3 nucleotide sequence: TGTGCCAGCAGCGCGGGGAGCGGGGTTCAGCCCCAGCATTTT. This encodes CASSAGSGVQPQHF.

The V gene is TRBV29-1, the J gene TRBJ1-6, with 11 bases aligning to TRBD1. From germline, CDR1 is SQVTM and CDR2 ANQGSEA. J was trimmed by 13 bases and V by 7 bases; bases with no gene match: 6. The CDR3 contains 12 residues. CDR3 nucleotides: TGCAGCGCGGGACAGGGGGAGGGGCCCCTCCACTTT. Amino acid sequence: CSAGQGEGPLHF.

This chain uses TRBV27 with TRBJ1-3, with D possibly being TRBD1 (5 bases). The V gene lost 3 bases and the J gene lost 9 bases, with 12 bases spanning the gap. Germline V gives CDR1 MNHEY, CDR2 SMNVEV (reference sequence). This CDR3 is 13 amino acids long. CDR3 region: CASSFRGEGTIYF. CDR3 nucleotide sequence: TGTGCCAGCAGTTTCCGGGGGGAAGGCACCATATATTTT.

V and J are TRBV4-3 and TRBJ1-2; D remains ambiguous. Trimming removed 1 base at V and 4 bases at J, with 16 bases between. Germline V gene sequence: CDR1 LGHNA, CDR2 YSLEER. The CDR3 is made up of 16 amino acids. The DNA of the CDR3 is TGCGCCAGCAGCCAAGCCCAGTTTCCAATTGGCTATGGCTACACCTTC. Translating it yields CASSQAQFPIGYGYTF.

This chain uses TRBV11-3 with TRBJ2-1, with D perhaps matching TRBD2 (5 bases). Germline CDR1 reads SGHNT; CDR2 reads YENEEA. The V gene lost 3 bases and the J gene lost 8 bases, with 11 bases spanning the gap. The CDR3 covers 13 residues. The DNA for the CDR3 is TGTGCCAGCAGCTTTCGGGGTGGGTATGAGCAGTTCTTC. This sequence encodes CASSFRGGYEQFF.

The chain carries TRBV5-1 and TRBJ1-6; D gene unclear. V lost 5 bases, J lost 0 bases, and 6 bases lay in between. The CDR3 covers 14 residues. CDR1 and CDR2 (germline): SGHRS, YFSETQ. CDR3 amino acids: CASRQSSYNSPLHF. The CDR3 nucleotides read TGCGCCAGCAGACAGAGCTCCTATAATTCACCCCTCCACTTT.